This T cell receptor beta chain stems from a study of yellow fever vaccine responses in identical twins. Study-level points and caveats: In identical twins, vaccine T cell responses appeared partly shared and partly individual.

TCRdb passed the RT-PCR reads through MiXCR, listing each CDR3 protein once. The sample lists 30,000 to 40,000 distinct CDR3 sequences, roughly three fifths occurring once. In regard to this clonotype: The antigen is not known.

The trim removed 0 bases at V and 8 bases at J, leaving 12 bases unmatched. CDR1 ENHRY and CDR2 SYGVKD come from the germline V gene. This CDR3 contains 17 residues. The clonotype was recovered from a woman aged 18-29 years who received the yellow fever vaccine. The sample in question was T cells from blood (PBMCs), unsorted or a sorted subset (not recorded which), obtained before or after yellow fever vaccination (not recorded which). This chain connects TRBV10-3 to TRBJ2-3; 9 bases map to TRBD2. This CDR3 is CAISESVISGSLITQYF. CDR3 sequence (DNA): TGTGCCATCAGTGAGTCGGTTATTAGCGGGAGTCTCATTACGCAGTATTTT.